One and the same sample provided the 23 T cell receptor beta chains below, sequenced in a study of blood T cell repertoires in COVID-19. Measured with immunoSEQ multiplex PCR; TCRdb has only the in-frame clones, and not every one. Among approximately 350,000 clones listed, approximately 82% were seen once. Sequenced sample: peripheral blood. Source of these receptors: a man aged 30 to 45 with active or convalescent COVID-19.

This clone appeared once. This sequence joins TRBV9 and TRBJ2-1; 8 bases map to TRBD1. Germline-derived CDR1 and CDR2 are SGDLS and YYNGEE. This CDR3 has 19 residues. Trimming at V came to 2 bases and at J to 3 bases, leaving 16 bases not matched to a gene. The CDR3 DNA is TGTGCCAGCAGCGTCCAGGGGGCGTCAAAAGTACGGAACTACAATGAGCAGTTCTTC. It codes for CASSVQGASKVRNYNEQFF.

This sequence joins TRBV3-1 (or the pseudogene TRBV3-2) and TRBJ2-5; D is possibly TRBD2 (6 bases). In germline, CDR1 is LGHDT, CDR2 YNNKEL (reference sequence). This CDR3 region has 14 residues. V lost 1 base to trimming and J lost 4 bases, with 10 bases between them. The CDR3: CASSQGSGVETQYF. DNA of the CDR3: TGTGCCAGCAGCCAAGGTTCGGGAGTAGAGACCCAGTACTTC.

The V call is TRBV5-1, the J call TRBJ1-2, with 9 nucleotides matching TRBD1. The CDR3 extends over 14 amino acids. Germline V CDR1 and CDR2: SGHRS, YFSETQ. V lost 2 bases, J lost 4 bases, and 3 bases stayed unmatched. CDR3 coding DNA: TGCGCCAGCAGCTTACAGGGGGCGTTCTATGGCTACACCTTC. Protein product: CASSLQGAFYGYTF.

The genes are TRBV9 and TRBJ1-2, with D perhaps matching TRBD1 (6 bases). This CDR3 comprises 13 residues. Between the trimmed V and J ends, which lost 3 bases and 6 bases, there was a span of 12 bases. CDR1 is SGDLS, CDR2 YYNGEE, per germline. This CDR3 reads CASSERGGDGYTF. CDR3 bases: TGTGCCAGCAGCGAAAGAGGGGGAGATGGCTACACCTTC.

V and J are TRBV24-1 and TRBJ2-5; 7 positions match TRBD1. J gave up 3 bases and V 3 bases, and 6 bases lay outside the gene matches. This CDR3 has 15 residues. Germline loops: CDR1 KGHDR, CDR2 SFDVKD. The CDR3 spells CATSDPAGTEETQYF. The CDR3 DNA reads as TGTGCCACCAGTGATCCAGCCGGGACAGAAGAGACCCAGTACTTC.

This sequence joins TRBV30 and TRBJ1-4; no reliable D call. Trimming pared 2 bases from V and 8 bases from J, leaving 12 bases between. Germline V CDR1 and CDR2: GTSNPN, SVGIG (reference sequence). This CDR3 is built from 13 residues. Here the CDR3 reads CAWSPVGREKLFF. Written as DNA, the CDR3 is TGTGCCTGGAGTCCGGTGGGGAGGGAAAAACTGTTTTTT.

The chain couples TRBV3-1 (or the pseudogene TRBV3-2) to TRBJ2-3; 7 bases are shared with TRBD2. The germline V gene has CDR1 LGHDT and CDR2 YNNKEL (reference sequence). The ends lost 6 bases at V and 0 bases at J; junction bases unmatched: 9. The CDR3 is made up of 16 amino acids. In DNA form, the CDR3 reads TGTGCCAGCAGGGGGGGGATCGAAACGAGCACAGATACGCAGTATTTT. Its translation: CASRGGIETSTDTQYF.

This clone has only a few counts. The J gene is TRBJ1-2, the V gene TRBV11-2; 10 positions agree with TRBD1. The CDR3 has 15 residues. The V segment lost 5 bases and the J segment 8 bases; nucleotides outside the gene matches: 11. Germline V gene lookup returns CDR1 SGHAT and CDR2 FQNNGV. The CDR3 DNA is TGTGCCAGCAGCCCGACAGGGGGCGCAACTGTGGGCTACACCTTC. Protein: CASSPTGGATVGYTF.

In this sample, this clone turned up once. This rearrangement joins TRBV6-5 to TRBJ1-2; 9 bases map to TRBD1. The CDR3 spans 13 residues. CDR1 and CDR2 from the germline V gene are MNHEY and SVGAGI. V gave up 5 bases and J gave up 12 bases; unmatched junction bases: 10. CDR3 DNA: TGTGCCAGCAGTCCGGGACAGGGAAGGGCGAACACCTTC. Translation gives CASSPGQGRANTF.

The chain combines TRBV5-1 with TRBJ1-3; possible D gene TRBD1, 5 bases. CDR3 size: 18 residues. The germline V and J ends were trimmed by 1 base and 0 bases, with 17 bases remaining between them. Looked up from germline, CDR1 is SGHRS and CDR2 is YFSETQ. This chain's CDR3 is CASSLRAPTEFSGNTIYF. CDR3 nucleotides: TGCGCCAGCAGCTTGAGAGCGCCGACAGAGTTCTCTGGAAACACCATATATTTT.

This clone has a single count. The chain recombines TRBV18 with TRBJ1-1, with 7 bases matching TRBD1. Germline CDR1 and CDR2: KGHSH and LQKENI. The CDR3 contains 14 residues. Trimming took 4 bases from V and 0 from J; bases not matched to a gene: 2. The CDR3 sequence: CASSRGQLNTEAFF. The DNA for the CDR3 is TGTGCCAGCTCACGGGGACAGTTGAACACTGAAGCTTTCTTT. The whole variable domain, remainder taken from reference TRBV18 and TRBJ1-1, is NAGVMQNPRHLVRRRGQEARLRCSPMKGHSHVYWYRQLPEEGLKFMVYLQKENIIDESGMPKERFSAEFPKEGPSILRIQQVVRGDSAAYFCASSRGQLNTEAFFGQGTRLTVV.

The V call is TRBV29-1, the J call TRBJ1-2; maybe TRBD1 (6 bases). The CDR3 is 10 amino acids. V lost 4 bases, J lost 10 bases, and 10 bases lay in between. CDR1 is SQVTM, CDR2 ANQGSEA, per germline. The CDR3 spells CSVADSLYTF. The CDR3, as DNA: TGCAGCGTTGCGGACAGCCTCTACACCTTC. The full variable domain, rest sourced from reference TRBV29-1 and TRBJ1-2, is SAVISQKPSRDICQRGTSLTIQCQVDSQVTMMFWYRQQPGQSLTLIATANQGSEATYESGFVIDKFPISRPNLTFSTLTVSNMSPEDSSIYLCSVADSLYTFGSGTRLTVV.

Points on this clone: At one end the junction does not follow the germline gene, possibly because of a read error. The rearrangement uses TRBV11-1 and TRBJ2-1; the D is unclear. The CDR3 sequence is 15 residues long. Germline V lookup: CDR1 SGHAT, CDR2 FQDESV (reference sequence). CDR3 bases: TGTGCCAGCAGCTTCCTTGTGCAGTCCTCCAATGAGCAGTTCTTC. This codes for CASSFLVQSSNEQFF.

The V and J genes are TRBV7-9 and TRBJ1-2; D might be TRBD1 (5 bases). Trimming took 1 base from V and 4 from J, leaving 13 bases between them. The CDR3 extends over 15 amino acids. Germline V gene data show CDR1 as SEHNR and CDR2 as FQNEAQ (reference sequence). DNA of the CDR3: TGTGCCAGCAGCTTAGGGGGCCCAGGCCCCTATGGCTACACCTTC. Amino acids: CASSLGGPGPYGYTF.

This clone was counted between two and nine times. This chain uses TRBV3-1 (or the pseudogene TRBV3-2) with TRBJ1-2; D is perhaps TRBD1 (6 bases). The CDR3 runs 15 residues. The germline V gene encodes CDR1 LGHDT and CDR2 YNNKEL (reference sequence). V gave up 2 bases and J gave up 7 bases, with 17 bases separating them. CDR3 in amino acids: CASSQTGRDDGGYTF. CDR3 nucleotide sequence: TGTGCCAGCAGCCAAACAGGGAGGGACGATGGTGGCTACACCTTC.

This clone was observed a single time. This chain connects TRBV19 to TRBJ2-7; D is possibly TRBD1 (5 bases). Trimming removed 0 bases at V and 4 bases at J, with 7 bases between. Germline V gene data show CDR1 as LNHDA and CDR2 as SQIVND (reference sequence). The CDR3 is 13 residues long. CDR3 coding DNA: TGTGCCAGTAGTATAGACAAGGGGTACGAGCAGTACTTC. Encoded protein: CASSIDKGYEQYF. The whole variable domain, filled in from reference TRBV19 and TRBJ2-7, reads DGGITQSPKYLFRKEGQNVTLSCEQNLNHDAMYWYRQDPGQGLRLIYYSQIVNDFQKGDIAEGYSVSREKKESFPLTVTSAQKNPTAFYLCASSIDKGYEQYFGPGTRLTVT.

This chain uses TRBV6-5 with TRBJ2-7, with D perhaps TRBD2 (5 bases). The CDR3 is 12 residues long. Looked up from germline, CDR1 is MNHEY and CDR2 is SVGAGI. The V end lost 9 bases, the J end lost 4 bases, and 13 bases lay between the germline ends. CDR3 bases: TGTGCCAGAACTCCGGGAACATACGAGCAGTACTTC. Encoded protein: CARTPGTYEQYF.

This sequence joins TRBV27 and TRBJ1-2; D is unclear. The CDR3 consists of 15 residues. Trimming removed 2 bases from V and 1 base from J, with 11 bases in between. Germline V gives CDR1 MNHEY, CDR2 SMNVEV (reference sequence). CDR3 bases: TGTGCCAGCAGTTTACCGGGTCAGATTAACTATGGCTACACCTTC. It translates to CASSLPGQINYGYTF.

The V and J genes are TRBV24-1 and TRBJ2-2; possibly TRBD2 for D (6 bases). Germline CDR1 reads KGHDR; CDR2 reads SFDVKD. Trimming left V 9 bases short and J 1 base short, with 14 bases between. The CDR3 spans 15 residues. As DNA, the CDR3 is TGTGCCACCGCCCGGCCGGGAGAGAACACCGGGGAGCTGTTTTTT. This translates into CATARPGENTGELFF.

This clone was seen more than once but under ten times. V gene TRBV5-4 combines with J gene TRBJ2-5; 7 bases map to TRBD1. V shed 4 bases and J 1 base; nucleotides not matched to a gene: 7. The CDR3 contains 15 residues. The germline V gene has CDR1 SGHNT and CDR2 YYREEE (reference sequence). The CDR3, as DNA: TGTGCCAGCAGCAGCACAGGGGCGAGCCAAGAGACCCAGTACTTC. Residues: CASSSTGASQETQYF. Full variable domain (outside the CDR3, taken from reference TRBV5-4 and TRBJ2-5): ETGVTQSPTHLIKTRGQQVTLRCSSQSGHNTVSWYQQALGQGPQFIFQYYREEENGRGNFPPRFSGLQFPNYSSELNVNALELDDSALYLCASSSTGASQETQYFGPGTRLLVL.

This clone came up a few times. V gene TRBV18 combines with J gene TRBJ2-1; 12 positions match TRBD2. Germline V gives CDR1 KGHSH, CDR2 LQKENI. The V segment lost 6 bases and the J segment 6 bases; nucleotides outside the gene matches: 6. The CDR3 loop spans 15 amino acids. CDR3 DNA sequence: TGTGCCAGCTCCCGAGCGGGACTAGCGGGCAATGAGCAGTTCTTC. It encodes CASSRAGLAGNEQFF.

This clone was detected only a few times. V gene TRBV4-3 combines with J gene TRBJ1-5; D gene uncertain. Germline assignment: CDR1 LGHNA and CDR2 YSLEER. CDR3 size: 15 residues. V was trimmed by 0 bases and J by 4 bases, leaving 10 bases between them. This CDR3 is CASSQDFGSNQPQHF. In DNA, the CDR3 is TGCGCCAGCAGCCAAGATTTCGGGAGTAATCAGCCCCAGCATTTT.

CDR3 DNA sequence: TGTGCCAGCAGTCTCCCTCCAGCGGGGGCCGACGAGCAGTACTTC. The encoded protein is CASSLPPAGADEQYF. The V call is TRBV28, the J call TRBJ2-7, with 8 bases aligning to TRBD2. The trim removed 5 bases at V and 5 bases at J, leaving 11 bases unmatched. The CDR3 runs to 15 residues. Germline V CDR1 and CDR2: MDHEN, SYDVKM. Together with reference TRBV28 and TRBJ2-7, the CDR3 gives the full variable domain: DVKVTQSSRYLVKRTGEKVFLECVQDMDHENMFWYRQDPGLGLRLIYFSYDVKMKEKGDIPEGYSVSREKKERFSLILESASTNQTSMYLCASSLPPAGADEQYFGPGTRLTVT.